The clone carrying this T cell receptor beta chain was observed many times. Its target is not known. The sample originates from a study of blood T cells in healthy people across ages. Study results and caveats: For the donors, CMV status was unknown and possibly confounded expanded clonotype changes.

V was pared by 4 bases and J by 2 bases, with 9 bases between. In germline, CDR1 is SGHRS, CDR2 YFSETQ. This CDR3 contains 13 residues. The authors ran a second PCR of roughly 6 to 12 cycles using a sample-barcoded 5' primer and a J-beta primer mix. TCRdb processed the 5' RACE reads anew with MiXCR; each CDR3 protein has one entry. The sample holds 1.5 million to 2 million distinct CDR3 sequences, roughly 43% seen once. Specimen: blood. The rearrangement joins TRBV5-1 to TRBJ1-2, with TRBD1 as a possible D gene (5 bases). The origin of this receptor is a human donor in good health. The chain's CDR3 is CASSGGGNYGYTF. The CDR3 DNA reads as TGCGCCAGCAGCGGTGGGGGGAACTATGGCTACACCTTC. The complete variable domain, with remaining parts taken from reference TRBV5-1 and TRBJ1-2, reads KAGVTQTPRYLIKTRGQQVTLSCSPISGHRSVSWYQQTPGQGLQFLFEYFSETQRNKGNFPGRFSGRQFSNSRSEMNVSTLELGDSALYLCASSGGGNYGYTFGSGTRLTVV.